This T cell receptor beta chain was sequenced in a study of early T cells in non-severe SARS-CoV-2 infection. Study as a whole: Chains stayed unpaired after sequencing of bulk RNA from unsorted whole blood.

This clonotype was observed a few times. The library protocol tagged individual cDNA molecules with unique molecular identifiers. TCRdb re-derived calls from the 5' RACE reads in MiXCR, one entry per CDR3 protein. The sample holds about 43,000 distinct CDR3 sequences; 11% are singletons and the top ten take 8.5% to 10%. With 4 bases removed from V and 5 bases from J, the gap between germline ends came to 11 bases. Germline lookup yields CDR1 SQVTM and CDR2 ANQGSEA. The CDR3 spans 12 residues. The rearrangement links TRBV29-1 to TRBJ1-2, with TRBD1 as a possible D gene (5 bases). The sample was whole blood. The TCR comes from an adult who was a healthcare worker with PCR-confirmed SARS-CoV-2 infection or an uninfected control (not recorded which). This CDR3 reads CSVAKQEYGYTF. CDR3 bases: TGCAGCGTTGCTAAACAGGAGTATGGCTACACCTTC. Using reference TRBV29-1 and TRBJ1-2 for the parts outside the CDR3, the full variable domain is SAVISQKPSRDICQRGTSLTIQCQVDSQVTMMFWYRQQPGQSLTLIATANQGSEATYESGFVIDKFPISRPNLTFSTLTVSNMSPEDSSIYLCSVAKQEYGYTFGSGTRLTVV.